These T cell receptor beta chains were read from a single sample in a study of T-cell memory formation after mild COVID-19. TCRdb reanalysed the 5' RACE reads using MiXCR and keeps one entry per CDR3 protein. This table holds 200,000 to 250,000 distinct CDR3 sequences, over 9% found once. Specimen: PBMCs or a T cell subset sorted from them (not recorded which). These receptors were obtained from a man between 18 and 35 years old who had mild COVID-19 (a few samples of this study predate the infection). Cell type and time point are not known. Each CDR3 is given with its conserved first and last residue. A D gene is named only where the DNA matches it firmly. Clone size is given for some rows only: seen once, a few or many times, or a class if the clone is expanded.

v_call: TRBV12-3/TRBV12-4
d_call: NA
clone_size: NA
j_call: TRBJ2-2
cdr3_aa: CASSAGRIGRGGELFF
cdr3_nt: TGTGCCAGCAGTGCGGGCCGGATTGGTCGGGGCGGGGAGCTGTTTTTT

v_call: TRBV12-5
d_call: NA
clone_size: few
j_call: TRBJ1-1
cdr3_aa: CASGPRRGGTEAFF
cdr3_nt: TGTGCTAGTGGACCGCGGCGGGGTGGCACTGAAGCTTTCTTT

v_call: TRBV7-2
d_call: NA
clone_size: NA
j_call: TRBJ2-7
cdr3_aa: CASSAAGAYEQYF
cdr3_nt: TGTGCCAGCAGCGCCGCAGGGGCCTACGAGCAGTACTTC

v_call: TRBV15
d_call: NA
clone_size: few
j_call: TRBJ2-5
cdr3_aa: CATSRDTGDQETQYF
cdr3_nt: TGTGCCACCAGCAGAGATACGGGAGACCAAGAGACCCAGTACTTC

v_call: TRBV9
d_call: NA
clone_size: NA
j_call: TRBJ2-3
cdr3_aa: CASSAPLARHRDTQYF
cdr3_nt: TGTGCCAGCAGCGCACCTTTAGCAAGGCATCGCGATACGCAGTATTTT

v_call: TRBV7-9
d_call: NA
clone_size: NA
j_call: TRBJ1-5
cdr3_aa: CASSLADSNQPQHF
cdr3_nt: TGTGCCAGCAGCTTAGCAGATAGCAATCAGCCCCAGCATTTT

v_call: TRBV16
d_call: NA
clone_size: NA
j_call: TRBJ1-5
cdr3_aa: CASSPSGTGNQPQHF
cdr3_nt: TGTGCCAGCAGCCCTTCCGGGACGGGGAATCAGCCCCAGCATTTT

v_call: TRBV27
d_call: NA
clone_size: NA
j_call: TRBJ2-1
cdr3_aa: CASSLSLLTYNEQFF
cdr3_nt: TGTGCCAGCAGTTTATCCTTGTTAACATACAATGAGCAGTTCTTC

v_call: TRBV20-1
d_call: NA
clone_size: few
j_call: TRBJ2-6
cdr3_aa: CSARQDSGANVLTF
cdr3_nt: TGCAGTGCTCGACAGGACTCTGGGGCCAACGTCCTGACTTTC

v_call: TRBV18
d_call: NA
clone_size: many
j_call: TRBJ2-4
cdr3_aa: CASSPGSGENIQYF
cdr3_nt: TGTGCCAGCTCACCGGGGTCAGGCGAAAACATTCAGTACTTC

v_call: TRBV5-1
d_call: NA
clone_size: many
j_call: TRBJ1-5
cdr3_aa: CASSLTGSSNQPQHF
cdr3_nt: TGCGCCAGCAGCTTGACGGGCAGTAGCAATCAGCCCCAGCATTTT